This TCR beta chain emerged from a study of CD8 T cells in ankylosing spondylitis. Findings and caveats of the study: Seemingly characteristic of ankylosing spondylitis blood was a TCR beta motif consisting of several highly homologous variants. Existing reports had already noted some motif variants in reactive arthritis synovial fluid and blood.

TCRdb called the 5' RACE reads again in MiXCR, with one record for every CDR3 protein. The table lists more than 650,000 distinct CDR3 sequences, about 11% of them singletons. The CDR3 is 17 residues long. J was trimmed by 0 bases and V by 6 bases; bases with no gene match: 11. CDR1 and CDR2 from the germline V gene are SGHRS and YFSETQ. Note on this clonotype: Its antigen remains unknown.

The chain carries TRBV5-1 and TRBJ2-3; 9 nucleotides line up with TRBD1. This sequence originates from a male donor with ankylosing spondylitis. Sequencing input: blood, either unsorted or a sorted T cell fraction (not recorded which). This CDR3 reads CASKILWTGVSTDTQYF. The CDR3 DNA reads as TGCGCCAGCAAGATTCTCTGGACAGGGGTGAGCACAGATACGCAGTATTTT.